Listed below are T cell receptor beta chains from one sample, sequenced in a study of shared clonotypes between healthy human individuals. Here immunoSEQ multiplex PCR was the method, and the copy in TCRdb shows in-frame clones only, minus some. The sample has around 200,000 clones; 60% to 75% are singletons. The sequencing sample was made of memory CD4+ T cells sorted from blood. Receptor source: a man aged 25-45 years in good health. The CDR3 runs from the conserved cysteine through the conserved F or W. D genes are given only for firm matches. Rows give clone size only sometimes, using once, few, many, or a class for an expanded clone.

clone size	V gene	J gene	D gene	CDR3 DNA	CDR3 protein
.	TRBV19	TRBJ2-1	TRBD1	TGTGCCAGTAGTTTAGGGACAGGGAACTACAATGAGCAGTTCTTC	CASSLGTGNYNEQFF
.	TRBV29-1	TRBJ2-1	.	TGTAGCGGTACCTACAATGAGCAGTTCTTC	CSGTYNEQFF
.	TRBV19	TRBJ2-7	.	TGTGCCAGTAGTATGGTTCTTGGGCCCTACGAGCAGTACTTC	CASSMVLGPYEQYF
.	TRBV6-5	TRBJ2-5	TRBD2	TGTGCCAGCAGTTACGAACTAGCGGGGCAAGAGACCCAGTACTTC	CASSYELAGQETQYF
.	TRBV29-1	TRBJ1-1	TRBD1	TGCAGCGTTGAAGGTACAGGGACAGGGGAAGCTTTCTTT	CSVEGTGTGEAFF
.	TRBV18	TRBJ2-5	TRBD2	TGTGCCAGCTCCCCCTTGCCAGCGGGACCCCCAGAGACCCAGTACTTC	CASSPLPAGPPETQYF
.	TRBV28	TRBJ2-1	TRBD2	TGTGCCAGCAGTGGATCGACTAGCGGGAGGCCAGGGGATGAGCAGTTCTTC	CASSGSTSGRPGDEQFF
few	TRBV7-2	TRBJ2-7	TRBD2	TGTGCCAGCAGCCGGGGAGGGTCTGAGTACGAGCAGTACTTC	CASSRGGSEYEQYF
.	TRBV7-2	TRBJ2-7	.	TGTGCCAGCAGCTCATCACACTTCGACGGGCAGTACTTC	CASSSSHFDGQYF
.	TRBV5-1	TRBJ2-7	TRBD2	TGCGCCAGCAGCTTCACCGGGACTAGCGGGACCGAGCAGTACTTC	CASSFTGTSGTEQYF
.	TRBV7-6	TRBJ1-5	.	TGTGCCAGCAGCCCCCTCGGGGAAGGGGAACATCAGCCCCAGCATTTT	CASSPLGEGEHQPQHF
.	TRBV11-3	TRBJ2-7	.	TGTGCCAGCAGGCCGACTAGGGGCGTGGAGCAGTACTTC	CASRPTRGVEQYF